This T cell receptor beta chain is drawn from a study of neoadjuvant anti-PD-1 for oral cavity cancer. Study-level background: Patients without progression received a fourth nivolumab dose around day 43, then surgical resection on days 50-56.

To note about this clone: Its specificity is unknown.

Study findings and constraints: Each response group had just three patients in TCR analyses.

This CDR3 region has 14 residues. V was clipped by 5 bases and J by 6 bases, with 14 bases between them. Germline V gives CDR1 SEHNR, CDR2 FQNEAQ (reference sequence). Patients had HPV-negative, locally advanced oral cavity squamous cell carcinoma. Measured with immunoSEQ multiplex PCR; TCRdb has only the in-frame clones, and not every one. This sample yields roughly 9,300 clones, of which about 68% are seen a single time; roughly 8.7% belongs to the top ten. The clonotype comes from a person aged 35 to 85 with oral cavity squamous cell carcinoma. This sequence joins TRBV7-9 and TRBJ1-5; D is uncertain. Sequences were derived from tumor tissue, sampled before nivolumab (anti-PD-1) treatment. The CDR3 sequence: CASSPPGVPQPQHF. CDR3 coding DNA: TGTGCCAGCAGCCCACCGGGCGTCCCTCAGCCCCAGCATTTT.